A selection of T cell receptor beta chains follows, all from one sample in a study of cytomegalovirus exposure and HLA in healthy donors. The protocol was immunoSEQ multiplex PCR, while the TCRdb copy is restricted to in-frame clones and leaves out a portion. The repertoire holds about 160,000 clones, with 70% to 80% as singletons. Sequencing was performed on PBMCs. These receptors came from a man younger than 30 in good health and CMV-seropositive. The CDR3 runs from the conserved cysteine through the conserved F or W.

v_call	j_call	cdr3_aa
TRBV7-9	TRBJ2-7	CASSLDPGYEQYF
TRBV7-2	TRBJ2-7	CASSSTGQGYEQYF
TRBV13	TRBJ1-4	CASSTDRDTEKLFF
TRBV30	TRBJ2-2	CASRPMTGELFF
TRBV28	TRBJ2-7	CASSRDGGSYF
TRBV15	TRBJ2-5	CATSSNRAYQETQYF
TRBV7-9	TRBJ2-1	CSSSLGTARLNEQFF
TRBV15	TRBJ2-4	CATSRAGTGIAKNIQYF
TRBV7-9	TRBJ2-1	CASTAEHNEQFF
TRBV27	TRBJ2-3	CASSTPRQAFTDTQYF
TRBV7-8	TRBJ1-5	CASSPGVFQPQHF